The clone carrying this TCR beta chain was picked up one time. Antigen unknown. Trimming took 0 bases from V and 0 from J, leaving 9 bases between them. Germline V CDR1 and CDR2: WSHSY, SAAADI. The CDR3 has 15 residues. This record belongs to a study of response to subunit inactivated influenza vaccine. Study-wide results and limits: Every seasonal influenza vaccination brings in few new T cells, the authors suggested.

Each CDR3 protein gets one entry after TCRdb re-called the RT-PCR reads with MiXCR. The repertoire holds roughly 700,000 distinct CDR3 sequences, 15% to 18% seen once, with roughly 10% in the top ten. The rearrangement joins TRBV10-2 to TRBJ2-7, with a tentative D call TRBD1 (5 bases). This clonotype originated in a man aged 50 to 60 who received an inactivated influenza vaccine. The source material was PBMCs from blood, sampled roughly 13 days after vaccination. CDR3 loop: CASSESAQASYEQYF. The CDR3 DNA follows: TGCGCCAGCAGTGAGTCGGCACAGGCCTCCTACGAGCAGTACTTC.